The present entry profiles one TCR beta chain with its context. Its antigen is not known. This specimen belongs to a study of beta chain features in type 1 diabetes. Study conclusions and caveats: There was a moderate but significant shortening of TCRB CDR3s in all four CD4+ subsets of Type 1 diabetes patients.

What was sequenced were expressed TCRB transcripts, since all of the isolated RNA had been reverse transcribed. Clones were sequenced by immunoSEQ multiplex PCR, and TCRdb holds only the in-frame ones, with some missing. The repertoire consists of about 360,000 clones, with around 12% occurring once and the leading ten covering over 0.008%. Germline V lookup: CDR1 MNHEY, CDR2 SVGAGI. The CDR3 sequence is 13 residues long. V was clipped by 5 bases and J by 11 bases, with 18 bases between them. Material for sequencing was naive CD4+ T cells from blood. The J gene is TRBJ1-1, the V gene TRBV6-5; perhaps TRBD1 as D (6 bases). The TCR originated in a woman aged 18-35 years with type 1 diabetes. The CDR3 reads CASSRITGGAAFF. In DNA, the CDR3 is TGTGCCAGCAGTCGCATAACGGGGGGGGCCGCTTTCTTT.